These T cell receptor beta chains were read from a single sample in a study of tumor-infiltrating lymphocytes in oesophageal squamous cell carcinoma. TCRdb ran MiXCR on the PCR reads and lists one entry per CDR3 protein. The table lists about 22,000 distinct CDR3 sequences, 30% to 35% of them singletons. Material for sequencing was esophageal tumor tissue. The receptors shown here come from a female donor with esophageal squamous cell carcinoma. Each CDR3 is given with its conserved first and last residue. A D gene is named only where the DNA matches it firmly. Not every row has a clone size; where given, it reads once, few, many or a size class.

d_call clone_size j_call v_call cdr3_nt cdr3_aa
TRBD2 few TRBJ2-1 TRBV7-2 TGTGCCAGCAGCGATACTAGCGGGAACTACAATGAGCAGTTCTTC CASSDTSGNYNEQFF
- - TRBJ2-3 TRBV7-6 TGTGCCAGCAACCTGGCGGGCACAGATACGCAGTATTTT CASNLAGTDTQYF
- - TRBJ2-7 TRBV2 TGTGCCAGCAGTTTCCAGTACGGGGCTAACAATGAGCAGTACTTC CASSFQYGANNEQYF
- once TRBJ2-1 TRBV7-4 TGTGCCAGCAGCTTTAATCACAATGAGCAGTTCTTC CASSFNHNEQFF
- - TRBJ2-5 TRBV7-2 TGTGCCAGCAGGCGGGCGCTATACAATGAGCAGTACTTC CASRRALYNEQYF
- - TRBJ2-1 TRBV2 TGTGCCAGCAGACAAGCGGGCCCCCCGAACGAGCAGTTCTTC CASRQAGPPNEQFF
- many TRBJ1-2 TRBV28 TGTGCCAGCAGTGAGACGGGGGTTGGCTACACCTTC CASSETGVGYTF
- medium-sized TRBJ2-1 TRBV7-9 TGTGCCAGCAGCTTAGCCTCGGGTTTACGACAGTTCTTC CASSLASGLRQFF
TRBD1 - TRBJ1-2 TRBV6-1 TGTGCCAGCAGTGTTCCGGGACAGCCGGGGGGCTACACCTTC CASSVPGQPGGYTF
- few TRBJ2-4 TRBV5-6 TGTGCCAGCAGCTTTGACCTAGCCAAAAACATTCAGTACTTC CASSFDLAKNIQYF
- many TRBJ1-2 TRBV5-5 TGTGCCAGCAGCTTAGGTCAGAACAGCGACTATGGCTACACCTTC CASSLGQNSDYGYTF
TRBD2 many TRBJ2-7 TRBV4-1 TGCGCCAGCAGCCAAGAAGCGGGAGCGACCTACGAGCAGTACTTC CASSQEAGATYEQYF
- few TRBJ1-1 TRBV19 TGTGCCAGTAGTATACAAAGCGGTACTGAAGCTTTCTTT CASSIQSGTEAFF
- - TRBJ2-4 TRBV7-4 TGTGCCAGCAGGGAAAGCCCTCCGGGAAGGTTTGCCAAAAACATTCAGTACTTC CASRESPPGRFAKNIQYF
TRBD2 many TRBJ2-1 TRBV11-2 TGTGCCAGCAGCCCCCGGGGTAGCGGGGGTGACAATGAGCAGTTCTTC CASSPRGSGGDNEQFF
- few TRBJ2-3 TRBV4-2 TGTGCCAGCAGCCAAGATCAGGGGCAGCGCGGGACAGATACGCAGTATTTT CASSQDQGQRGTDTQYF
- many TRBJ1-5 TRBV28 TGTGCCAGCAGTCCCACCCTCAACAGGAACAATCAGCCCCAGCATTTT CASSPTLNRNNQPQHF
- many TRBJ2-7 TRBV11-2 TGTGCCAGCAGCTTAGTAAGTGTGCACGAGCAGTACTTC CASSLVSVHEQYF
- - TRBJ2-1 TRBV4-1 TGCGCCAGCAGCCGAGAGGTCCGTAGCATGGATGAGCAGTTCTTC CASSREVRSMDEQFF
TRBD2 - TRBJ2-3 TRBV10-3 TGTGCCATCAGGATAGCGGGGGGAGACACAGATACGCAGTATTTT CAIRIAGGDTDTQYF
- many TRBJ2-7 TRBV5-1 TGCGCCAGCAGCTTGGTAGCCGTAAGCTCCTACGAGCAGTACTTC CASSLVAVSSYEQYF
TRBD1 - TRBJ1-2 TRBV7-2 TGTGCCAGCAGCTTAGGAGGTGGACAGGGGTACTATGGCTACACCTTC CASSLGGGQGYYGYTF
- many TRBJ1-2 TRBV6-1 TGTGCCAGCGGGCAGGAGACCTACTATGGCTACACCTTC CASGQETYYGYTF
TRBD2 - TRBJ2-1 TRBV11-3 TGTGCCAGCAGCAAGGGACTAGCGGGAGGATACGATGAGCAGTTCTTC CASSKGLAGGYDEQFF
- - TRBJ2-1 TRBV6-1 TGTGCCAGCAGTCAGAGCCCTGGAGGCTCCTACAATGAGCAGTTCTTC CASSQSPGGSYNEQFF
- many TRBJ2-5 TRBV28 TGTGCCAGCAGTTTAGAGGGAGGAGAGACCCAGTACTTC CASSLEGGETQYF
- - TRBJ2-4 TRBV4-1 TGCGCCAGCAGCCAAGATCCGGCGGGATCCTACAATGAGCAGTACTTC CASSQDPAGSYNEQYF
TRBD1 many TRBJ2-7 TRBV6-1 TGTGCCAGCAGTCAAACCGGGACAGGGCCCTTCGAGCAGTACTTC CASSQTGTGPFEQYF
TRBD1 many TRBJ1-4 TRBV28 TGTGCCAGCAGATTGCGACAGGGTCCTAATGAAAAACTGTTTTTT CASRLRQGPNEKLFF
TRBD2 few TRBJ2-5 TRBV7-2 TGTGCCAGCAGCTTAAGGCCTAGCGGGAGAATGAGGCAAGAGACCCAGTACTTC CASSLRPSGRMRQETQYF
TRBD1 many TRBJ2-1 TRBV5-1 TGCGCCAGCAGCCTCCACAGCTGGACAGGTTACAATGAGCAGTTCTTC CASSLHSWTGYNEQFF
- many TRBJ2-7 TRBV19 TGTGCCAGTAGTACTCGACGGGAGAAGGGGTACGAGCAGTACTTC CASSTRREKGYEQYF
- - TRBJ2-5 TRBV7-9 TGTGCCAGCAGCCCACGGGGAGAAGAGACCCAGTACTTC CASSPRGEETQYF
- few TRBJ2-7 TRBV2 TGTGCCAGCAGTGAAGCACCGGGCCCTGCCTACGAGCAGTACTTC CASSEAPGPAYEQYF
- many TRBJ2-1 TRBV12-3/TRBV12-4 TGTGCCAGCACCCCCCTAGTAGCGTTGTACAATGAGCAGTTCTTC CASTPLVALYNEQFF
TRBD1 many TRBJ2-5 TRBV5-1 TGCGCCAGCAGCTTGTTAGGGGACAGGGAGACCCAGTACTTC CASSLLGDRETQYF
TRBD1 few TRBJ2-7 TRBV19 TGTGCCAGTAGTATCATGGGACAGGGGAAGTACGAGCAGTACTTC CASSIMGQGKYEQYF
- many TRBJ1-5 TRBV28 TGTGCCAGCAGGCCAGACATAAGCAATCAGCCCCAGCATTTT CASRPDISNQPQHF
- many TRBJ2-1 TRBV7-3 TGTGCCAGCAGCTCCGGGCGGGACCTACACAATGAGCAGTTCTTC CASSSGRDLHNEQFF
- - TRBJ2-1 TRBV7-6 TGTGCCAGCAGCCCCCCTATTGCACAACAGCAGTTCTTC CASSPPIAQQQFF
- - TRBJ2-1 TRBV6-6 TGTGCCAGCAGTTACTTAGGGGGGGGCTACGAGCAGTTCTTC CASSYLGGGYEQFF
- many TRBJ2-6 TRBV11-2 TGTGCCAGCAGCGTTACCCTGGTAGGCGCCTCTGGGGCCAACGTCCTGACTTTC CASSVTLVGASGANVLTF